The rows below give T cell receptor beta chains drawn from one sample of a study of shared clonotypes between healthy human individuals. Here immunoSEQ multiplex PCR was the method, and the copy in TCRdb shows in-frame clones only, minus some. Of approximately 940,000 clones in the sample, approximately 76% were seen once. The material sequenced was memory CD4+ T cells sorted from blood. These receptors were obtained from a man aged 18 to 29 in good health. Each CDR3 is given without its conserved first and last residue.

j_gene: TRBJ2-2; v_gene: TRBV7-8; CDR3aa: ASSRILLRLAGGELF
j_gene: TRBJ2-7; v_gene: TRBV5-1; CDR3aa: ASSSPGTGAYEQY
j_gene: TRBJ2-3; v_gene: TRBV6-5; CDR3aa: ASTRAQY
j_gene: TRBJ1-1; v_gene: TRBV30; CDR3aa: AHGVKNGGGQNTEAF
j_gene: TRBJ1-1; v_gene: TRBV19; CDR3aa: ASSPTGLTEAF
j_gene: TRBJ1-5; v_gene: TRBV6-6; CDR3aa: ASSPRRNNQPQH
j_gene: TRBJ1-2; v_gene: TRBV19; CDR3aa: ASSISTGGYGYT
j_gene: TRBJ2-7; v_gene: TRBV7-2; CDR3aa: ASSPSLVGATYEQY
j_gene: TRBJ1-2; v_gene: TRBV14; CDR3aa: ASSQDPGQDYGYT
j_gene: TRBJ2-7; v_gene: TRBV10-3; CDR3aa: AISGAVEQY
j_gene: TRBJ1-5; v_gene: TRBV5-1; CDR3aa: ASSLDGLSQPQH
j_gene: TRBJ1-1; v_gene: TRBV6-4; CDR3aa: ASRNRVGDTEAF
j_gene: TRBJ1-5; v_gene: TRBV7-9; CDR3aa: ASSLEGGDQH
j_gene: TRBJ2-7; v_gene: TRBV18; CDR3aa: ASSPGQTATYEQY
j_gene: TRBJ2-2; v_gene: TRBV6-4; CDR3aa: ASSPIGGNTGELF
j_gene: TRBJ2-7; v_gene: TRBV13; CDR3aa: ASSLRRENTRQY
j_gene: TRBJ1-2; v_gene: TRBV10-3; CDR3aa: AISEPQGDYGYT
j_gene: TRBJ2-5; v_gene: TRBV5-1; CDR3aa: ASSLGSGRETQY
j_gene: TRBJ2-3; v_gene: TRBV7-2; CDR3aa: ASSLKRDTQY
j_gene: TRBJ2-2; v_gene: TRBV2; CDR3aa: ASSPGRNTGELF
j_gene: TRBJ2-5; v_gene: TRBV18; CDR3aa: ASSPSPGPEETQY
j_gene: TRBJ1-2; v_gene: TRBV29-1; CDR3aa: SVDTRGTGDGYT
j_gene: TRBJ2-2; v_gene: TRBV4-2; CDR3aa: ASSQEGGELF
j_gene: TRBJ2-6; v_gene: TRBV6-5; CDR3aa: ASSRSSSGANVLT
j_gene: TRBJ2-1; v_gene: TRBV10-1; CDR3aa: ASSPMDTYNEQF
j_gene: TRBJ1-1; v_gene: TRBV5-8; CDR3aa: ASTPEGRGNTEAF
j_gene: TRBJ1-2; v_gene: TRBV15; CDR3aa: ATSRDPGHFNGYT
j_gene: TRBJ2-1; v_gene: TRBV5-1; CDR3aa: ASSSASGGNGEQF
j_gene: TRBJ1-1; v_gene: TRBV7-9; CDR3aa: ASSLRQKGGEVEAF
j_gene: TRBJ2-3; v_gene: TRBV2; CDR3aa: ASSMGQAQY
j_gene: TRBJ2-7; v_gene: TRBV7-9; CDR3aa: ASSLAEAGGQQY
j_gene: TRBJ1-1; v_gene: TRBV10-3; CDR3aa: AISESGGIRTEAF
j_gene: TRBJ1-2; v_gene: TRBV14; CDR3aa: ASSQVSAYGYT
j_gene: TRBJ2-1; v_gene: TRBV6-1; CDR3aa: ASCEASKFCEQF
j_gene: TRBJ2-4; v_gene: TRBV29-1; CDR3aa: SVEERGENIQY
j_gene: TRBJ1-6; v_gene: TRBV4-1; CDR3aa: ASSQGRDRSYNSPLH
j_gene: TRBJ1-6; v_gene: TRBV19; CDR3aa: ASTNSPGSHNSPLH
j_gene: TRBJ1-1; v_gene: TRBV7-9; CDR3aa: ASSPRTGGKTEAF
j_gene: TRBJ1-2; v_gene: TRBV5-8; CDR3aa: ASSPRVGNYGYT
j_gene: TRBJ2-6; v_gene: TRBV9; CDR3aa: ASSVEIHLRDTTSGANVLT
j_gene: TRBJ2-7; v_gene: TRBV30; CDR3aa: AWNRDRPYEQY
j_gene: TRBJ1-5; v_gene: TRBV7-2; CDR3aa: ASSLQGARNQPQH
j_gene: TRBJ2-1; v_gene: TRBV5-4; CDR3aa: ASSRYEGANEQF
j_gene: TRBJ1-2; v_gene: TRBV28; CDR3aa: ASSWTHHGYT
j_gene: TRBJ2-5; v_gene: TRBV28; CDR3aa: ASSWEAGEGETQY
j_gene: TRBJ1-1; v_gene: TRBV6-1; CDR3aa: ASSRARMNTEAF
j_gene: TRBJ1-5; v_gene: TRBV5-1; CDR3aa: ASSLAGLQPQH
j_gene: TRBJ2-1; v_gene: TRBV10-3; CDR3aa: AISESGGGPTYNEQF
j_gene: TRBJ2-1; v_gene: TRBV4-1; CDR3aa: ASSQGLTSGRAGEQF
j_gene: TRBJ2-6; v_gene: TRBV5-4; CDR3aa: ASSVDGSLGANVLT
j_gene: TRBJ2-7; v_gene: TRBV15; CDR3aa: ATSRDRGVDEQY
j_gene: TRBJ2-7; v_gene: TRBV25-1; CDR3aa: ATRQGLLEQY
j_gene: TRBJ2-3; v_gene: TRBV6-6; CDR3aa: ASSSRQPDTQY
j_gene: TRBJ1-1; v_gene: TRBV5-8; CDR3aa: ASSLRGLAEAF
j_gene: TRBJ2-5; v_gene: TRBV5-1; CDR3aa: ASSLRRETQY
j_gene: TRBJ2-3; v_gene: TRBV5-1; CDR3aa: ASSLFTGASTDTQY
j_gene: TRBJ1-2; v_gene: TRBV4-1; CDR3aa: ASTLQLAAGGNYGYT
j_gene: TRBJ1-1; v_gene: TRBV10-3; CDR3aa: AISERGETEAF
j_gene: TRBJ1-1; v_gene: TRBV28; CDR3aa: AATQGMNTEAF
j_gene: TRBJ2-3; v_gene: TRBV7-6; CDR3aa: ASSLARWTFSTDTQY